These 24 T cell receptor beta chains share one sample of origin, sequenced in a study of shared clonotypes between healthy human individuals (dated by TCRdb to 2018 to 2020). CD8 naive samples were obtained by positive selection for CCR7 among CD45RO-negative cells, yielding a CD45RA+CCR7+ population from which TemRA cells were excluded. To prepare the library, the immunoSEQ multiplex PCR assay was applied. TCRdb obtained this table from immuneACCESS and retained in-frame rearrangements with V and J assigned. These tables miss some clones; where compared with another copy, unresolved V genes account for less than half of the shortfall, and the remainder is unexplained. This sample has about 2 million clones in its table, and about 95% of those were observed once. 0.9% to 1.5% of the sample lies in the top ten. The specimen sequenced was naive CD8+ T cells sorted from blood. Explained via the paper, the cell subset or site label denotes: CD45RA+CCR7+. These receptors all stem from a man in his late teens or twenties in good health.

As to this clone: The same CDR3 also results from other DNA sequences found in this sample. The rearrangement links TRBV6-6 to TRBJ2-7; D gene uncertain. Germline loops: CDR1 MNHNY, CDR2 SVGAGI (reference sequence). This CDR3 spans 13 amino acids. V was pared by 0 bases and J by 3 bases, with 6 bases between. The CDR3 spells CASSYSSSYEQYF. As DNA, the CDR3 is TGTGCCAGCAGTTACTCCTCCAGCTACGAGCAGTACTTC.

The J gene is TRBJ2-7, the V gene TRBV7-2, with 7 positions matching TRBD1. The CDR3 has 15 residues. CDR1 SGHTA and CDR2 FQGNSA come from the germline V gene. Trimming took 4 bases from V and 0 from J; bases not matched to a gene: 6. CDR3 in amino acids: CASSWWTGASYEQYF. In nucleotides, the CDR3 is TGTGCCAGCAGCTGGTGGACAGGAGCCTCCTACGAGCAGTACTTC.

The V call is TRBV7-9, the J call TRBJ2-5, with 9 bases that match TRBD1. Per germline, CDR1 SEHNR and CDR2 FQNEAQ (reference sequence). The CDR3 is 15 residues long. V was pared by 3 bases and J by 6 bases, with 8 bases of the junction left unmatched. The CDR3 nucleotides are TGTGCCAGCAGCTTCGGGACAGGGATCGGACAGACCCAGTACTTC. Its protein product is CASSFGTGIGQTQYF. The whole variable domain, remainder taken from reference TRBV7-9 and TRBJ2-5, is DTGVSQNPRHKITKRGQNVTFRCDPISEHNRLYWYRQTLGQGPEFLTYFQNEAQLEKSRLLSDRFSAERPKGSFSTLEIQRTEQGDSAMYLCASSFGTGIGQTQYFGPGTRLLVL.

Worth noting for this clone: Other DNA sequences in this sample translate to the same CDR3. This chain connects TRBV11-2 to TRBJ2-3; no clear D gene. V was clipped by 2 bases and J by 4 bases, with 7 bases between them. Germline CDR1 SGHAT, CDR2 FQNNGV. This CDR3 contains 13 residues. This CDR3 reads CASSLSGADTQYF. DNA of the CDR3: TGTGCCAGCAGCTTAAGTGGGGCAGATACGCAGTATTTT.

This rearrangement joins TRBV5-1 to TRBJ1-2; D remains unclear. This CDR3 spans 13 amino acids. V was cut by 1 base and J by 1 base, with 5 bases left in between. CDR1 is SGHRS and CDR2 is YFSETQ in the germline V gene. The CDR3, as DNA: TGCGCCAGCAGCTTGCCAGATAACTATGGCTACACCTTC. This encodes CASSLPDNYGYTF.

Here the CDR3 reads CASRSWGGSYEQYF. The CDR3, as DNA: TGTGCCAGCAGGTCATGGGGGGGTTCCTACGAGCAGTACTTC. The chain employs TRBV5-4 and TRBJ2-7; TRBD2 agrees at 7 bases. Germline V gene data show CDR1 as SGHNT and CDR2 as YYREEE (reference sequence). V was clipped by 5 bases and J by 1 base; unmatched bases: 6. The CDR3 sequence is 14 residues long.

The J gene is TRBJ2-3, the V gene TRBV11-2, with D possibly TRBD1 on 6 matching bases. V was pared by 3 bases and J by 8 bases, with 24 bases between. The CDR3 runs 17 residues. Looked up from germline, CDR1 is SGHAT and CDR2 is FQNNGV. CDR3 region: CASSLEYSGGRAGTQYF. DNA of the CDR3: TGTGCCAGCAGCTTGGAATACAGTGGGGGCCGAGCTGGTACGCAGTATTTT.

The gene calls are TRBV4-1 and TRBJ2-3; D is uncertain. V dropped 0 bases and J dropped 5 bases, with 15 bases sitting between them. The CDR3 loop spans 16 amino acids. Germline CDR1 and CDR2: MGHRA and YSYEKL. CDR3 amino acids: CASSQDLVQIRDTQYF. The DNA of the CDR3 is TGCGCCAGCAGCCAAGACCTGGTTCAGATCCGAGATACGCAGTATTTT.

This clone was detected only a few times. The V call is TRBV27, the J call TRBJ1-2; D call uncertain. Germline CDR1 reads MNHEY; CDR2 reads SMNVEV (reference sequence). CDR3 length equals 14 residues. Trimming cost V 4 bases and J 7 bases, with 16 bases left between them. CDR3 in amino acids: CASSWGEGMGGYTF. In nucleotides, the CDR3 is TGTGCCAGCAGTTGGGGAGAGGGAATGGGTGGCTACACCTTC.

The chain uses TRBV6-5 and TRBJ1-1, with TRBD1 as a possible D gene (5 bases). V shed 1 base and J shed 0 bases, with 12 bases lying between them. The CDR3 is 16 amino acids. The germline gives CDR1 MNHEY, CDR2 SVGAGI. DNA for the CDR3: TGTGCCAGCAGTTACTTTGGGGGACGGCTGAACACTGAAGCTTTCTTT. Its protein product is CASSYFGGRLNTEAFF.

The chain carries TRBV30 and TRBJ1-2; D unclear. The V gene's germline CDR1 is GTSNPN and CDR2 SVGIG (reference sequence). Between the trimmed V and J ends, which lost 2 bases and 10 bases, there was a span of 17 bases. This CDR3 contains 13 residues. This chain's CDR3 is CAWSLGIGPVYTF. The CDR3, as DNA: TGTGCCTGGAGTCTAGGGATTGGCCCCGTCTACACCTTC.

Points on this clone: Other DNA sequences in the same sample also yield this CDR3. This chain uses TRBV27 with TRBJ1-1; no clear D. The CDR3 is 13 amino acids. Germline-derived CDR1 and CDR2 are MNHEY and SMNVEV (reference sequence). Trimming pared 4 bases from V and 1 base from J, leaving 7 bases between. The CDR3 DNA is TGTGCCAGCAGTTCCGGGGAGAACACTGAAGCTTTCTTT. This gives the protein CASSSGENTEAFF.

The chain links TRBV6-5 to TRBJ1-2, with 11 bases that match TRBD1. Germline CDR1 is MNHEY and CDR2 is SVGAGI. The junction had 3 bases not matched to a gene; V was cut back by 1 base and J by 5 bases. This CDR3 comprises 15 residues. The CDR3 DNA is TGTGCCAGCAGTTACTGGGACAGGGGGGGATATGGCTACACCTTC. Its protein is CASSYWDRGGYGYTF.

In this sample, this clone turned up once. This chain connects TRBV7-9 to TRBJ1-1, with D possibly TRBD1 on 6 matching bases. Germline-derived CDR1 and CDR2 are SEHNR and FQNEAQ (reference sequence). Trimming pared 5 bases from V and 4 bases from J, leaving 14 bases between. There are 14 residues in the CDR3. The CDR3 nucleotides read TGTGCCAGCAGCCCCTTAGGGGGGAGCACTGAAGCTTTCTTT. This encodes CASSPLGGSTEAFF.

Notes on this clone: Other DNA sequences of this sample code for an identical CDR3. The chain couples TRBV27 to TRBJ2-3; D is unresolved. V was shortened by 2 bases and J by 2 bases, with 5 bases between the two germline ends. The germline V gene has CDR1 MNHEY and CDR2 SMNVEV (reference sequence). This CDR3 is 13 amino acids long. CDR3 sequence (DNA): TGTGCCAGCAGTTTAGCCCCCACAGATACGCAGTATTTT. This encodes CASSLAPTDTQYF.

The chain is built from TRBV6-1 and TRBJ2-7; D is ambiguous. The ends were cut back, 1 base at V and 2 bases at J, with 9 bases in the middle. The CDR3 covers 14 residues. Germline V gives CDR1 MNHNS, CDR2 SASEGT. The CDR3 sequence is CASSEGPAPYEQYF. The DNA for the CDR3 is TGTGCCAGCAGTGAAGGGCCGGCCCCCTACGAGCAGTACTTC.

The rearrangement uses TRBV9 and TRBJ2-2; 7 bases are a match to TRBD2. Trimming took 4 bases from V and 0 from J; bases not matched to a gene: 6. The germline V gene encodes CDR1 SGDLS and CDR2 YYNGEE. The CDR3 loop spans 16 amino acids. In DNA form, the CDR3 reads TGTGCCAGCAGCCCCAGCGGGGACTCGAACACCGGGGAGCTGTTTTTT. Residues: CASSPSGDSNTGELFF.

The chain combines TRBV30 with TRBJ2-1, with TRBD2 matching 9 bases. The CDR3 totals 14 residues. V shed 7 bases and J 8 bases; nucleotides not matched to a gene: 12. Germline lookup yields CDR1 GTSNPN and CDR2 SVGIG (reference sequence). The CDR3: CASDPSGVFDEQFF. The CDR3 region has the DNA TGTGCCTCGGATCCTAGCGGGGTGTTTGATGAGCAGTTCTTC.

The chain has TRBV2 and TRBJ1-4, with 7 bases lining up with TRBD1. In germline, CDR1 is SNHLY, CDR2 FYNNEI. Trimming took 4 bases from V and 5 from J; bases not matched to a gene: 4. The CDR3 is made up of 14 amino acids. Here the CDR3 reads CASSAGQRNEKLFF. In DNA, the CDR3 is TGTGCCAGCAGTGCGGGACAGCGGAATGAAAAACTGTTTTTT. The full variable domain, in which reference TRBV2 and TRBJ1-4 provide the parts outside the CDR3, is EPEVTQTPSHQVTQMGQEVILRCVPISNHLYFYWYRQILGQKVEFLVSFYNNEISEKSEIFDDQFSVERPDGSNFTLKIRSTKLEDSAMYFCASSAGQRNEKLFFGSGTQLSVL.

Remarks on this clone: Other DNA sequences in the sample encode the same CDR3. The rearrangement uses TRBV11-2 and TRBJ2-1; D is unresolved. In germline, CDR1 is SGHAT, CDR2 FQNNGV. The CDR3 is made up of 13 amino acids. Trimming took off 1 base at V and 10 bases at J, with 11 bases between the two ends. The DNA for the CDR3 is TGTGCCAGCAGCTTAGTGGGCGTAAACGAGCAGTTCTTC. Protein: CASSLVGVNEQFF.

The chain links TRBV27 to TRBJ2-7, with TRBD1 matching over 7 bases. Losses at the gene ends were 3 bases for V and 7 bases for J; bases not matched to a gene: 0. Germline V gene lookup returns CDR1 MNHEY and CDR2 SMNVEV (reference sequence). CDR3 length: 11 amino acids. The CDR3 region has the DNA TGTGCCAGCAGTTTCAGGGGGGAGCAGTACTTC. It is translated as CASSFRGEQYF.

This chain joins TRBV6-1 and TRBJ1-6; D uncertain. Germline lookup yields CDR1 MNHNS and CDR2 SASEGT. The CDR3 has 14 amino acids. Trimming removed 2 bases at V and 9 bases at J, with 11 bases between. CDR3 sequence: CASSEWLGSSPLHF. The CDR3 DNA is TGTGCCAGCAGTGAATGGTTGGGGAGTTCACCCCTCCACTTT.

The chain links TRBV6-1 to TRBJ2-7; tentatively, D is TRBD1 or TRBD2 (6 bases each). Germline CDR1 reads MNHNS; CDR2 reads SASEGT. V was pared by 3 bases and J by 7 bases, with 13 bases between. This CDR3 spans 13 amino acids. CDR3 DNA: TGTGCCAGCAGTGACGGGGGCCGGCGGGAGCAGTACTTC. Translated, it gives CASSDGGRREQYF.

The J gene is TRBJ2-1, the V gene TRBV28, with TRBD1 identical over 9 bases. V lost 5 bases to trimming and J lost 1 base; unmatched junction nucleotides: 9. Germline CDR1 reads MDHEN; CDR2 reads SYDVKM. The CDR3 has 17 residues. This CDR3 is CASSQPRTGESYNEQFF. The CDR3 DNA reads TGTGCCAGCAGTCAGCCGCGGACAGGGGAATCCTACAATGAGCAGTTCTTC.